A selection of T cell receptor beta chains follows, all from one sample in a study of shared clonotypes between healthy human individuals. Some clones are missing from TCRdb's copy, which holds only in-frame ones; the method was immunoSEQ multiplex PCR. The sample holds about 110,000 clones, around 68% seen once. The sequenced sample consisted of memory CD8+ T cells sorted from blood. These receptor sequences come from a woman in her 30s in good health. CDR3s include the opening cysteine and the closing phenylalanine or tryptophan. The size field is filled for only some rows; it gives once, few, many or a size class.

>-|TRBV18
CASSLRPGSYEQYF
>once|TRBV7-6
CASSLVSGSTGELFF
>-|TRBV6-1
CASSEWWQAQAAAFSYEQYF
>-|TRBV30
CAWSVLEGHNEQFF
>-|TRBV27
CASSFTGIRTDTQYF
>-|TRBV5-4
CASSLAEAKNIQYF
>-|TRBV5-6
CASSPTSAGDNEQFF
>once|TRBV15
CATSKISGNYEQYF
>many|TRBV28
CASSQRQGLYTEAFF
>many|TRBV6-1
CASSVGKGNTEAFF
>-|TRBV5-1
CASSESSINEKLFF
>-|TRBV11-2
CAGDSTENGDTQYF
>many|TRBV2
CASMRHPGDTIYF
>-|TRBV29-1
CSVEDSGQGSDTQYF
>-|TRBV25-1
CASTSGPGGDYEQYF
>-|TRBV7-6
CASSPTSGSGANVLTF
>-|TRBV13
CASSSRDYPIYEQYF
>-|TRBV18
CASSPPQGGSQETQYF
>-|TRBV10-3
CASSGQGATEQYF
>-|TRBV6-1
CASKSGENTGELFF
>-|TRBV6-1
CASSEVTGGSYEQYF
>-|TRBV7-9
CASSSAGGGYEQYF
>-|TRBV15
CATSTRDRGAYEQYF
>-|TRBV6-4
CASSLGRSNQPQHF
>-|TRBV7-6
CASSFFPGAKDGYTF
>-|TRBV5-1
CASSKSSGEYNEQFF
>-|TRBV19
CASSMLLAETQYF